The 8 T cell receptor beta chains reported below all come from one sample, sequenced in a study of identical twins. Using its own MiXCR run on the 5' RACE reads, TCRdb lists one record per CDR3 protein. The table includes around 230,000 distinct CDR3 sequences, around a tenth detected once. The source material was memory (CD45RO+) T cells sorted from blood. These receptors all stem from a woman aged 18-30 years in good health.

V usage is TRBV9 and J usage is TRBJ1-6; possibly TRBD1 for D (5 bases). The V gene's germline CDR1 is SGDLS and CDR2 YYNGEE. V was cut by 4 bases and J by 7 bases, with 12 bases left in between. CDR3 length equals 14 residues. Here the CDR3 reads CASSLTGENSPLHF. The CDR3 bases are TGTGCCAGCAGCCTAACGGGGGAGAATTCACCCCTCCACTTT.

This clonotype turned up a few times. The DNA for the CDR3 is TGTGCCAGCAGCTTACACAGGCGGGGAGTCTATGGCTACACCTTC. It encodes CASSLHRRGVYGYTF. The chain couples TRBV7-2 to TRBJ1-2; tentatively, D is TRBD1 (5 bases). This CDR3 has 15 residues. With 2 bases removed from V and 4 bases from J, the gap between germline ends came to 14 bases. CDR1 and CDR2 from the germline V gene are SGHTA and FQGNSA.

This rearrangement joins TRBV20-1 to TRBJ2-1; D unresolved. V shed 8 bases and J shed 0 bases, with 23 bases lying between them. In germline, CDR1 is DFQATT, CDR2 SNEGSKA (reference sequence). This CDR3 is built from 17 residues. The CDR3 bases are TGCAGTCCGCTACAGCCCTTGGGGATGAGCTCCTACAATGAGCAGTTCTTC. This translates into CSPLQPLGMSSYNEQFF.

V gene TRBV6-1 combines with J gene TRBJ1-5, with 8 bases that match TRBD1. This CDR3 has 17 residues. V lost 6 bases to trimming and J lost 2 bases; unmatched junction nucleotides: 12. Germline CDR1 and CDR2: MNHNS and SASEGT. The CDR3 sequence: CASSLNGWTGRNQPQHF. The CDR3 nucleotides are TGTGCCAGCAGCCTCAACGGATGGACAGGGCGCAATCAGCCCCAGCATTTT.

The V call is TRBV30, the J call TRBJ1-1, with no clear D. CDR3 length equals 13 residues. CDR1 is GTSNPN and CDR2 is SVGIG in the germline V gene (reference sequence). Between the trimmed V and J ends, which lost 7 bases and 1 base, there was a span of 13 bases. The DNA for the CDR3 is TGTGCCTTATTACAGCTACGGAACACTGAAGCTTTCTTT. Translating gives CALLQLRNTEAFF.

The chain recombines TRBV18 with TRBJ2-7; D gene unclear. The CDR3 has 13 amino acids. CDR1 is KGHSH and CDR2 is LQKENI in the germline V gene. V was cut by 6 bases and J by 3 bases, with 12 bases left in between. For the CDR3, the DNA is TGTGCCAGCTCCCAAAACCACAACTACGAGCAGTACTTC. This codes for CASSQNHNYEQYF.

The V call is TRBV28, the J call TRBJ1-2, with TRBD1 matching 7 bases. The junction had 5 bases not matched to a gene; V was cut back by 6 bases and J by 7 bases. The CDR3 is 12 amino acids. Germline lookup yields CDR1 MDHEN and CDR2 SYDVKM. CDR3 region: CASSRQGPGYTF. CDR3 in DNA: TGTGCCAGCAGCCGACAGGGACCTGGCTACACCTTC.

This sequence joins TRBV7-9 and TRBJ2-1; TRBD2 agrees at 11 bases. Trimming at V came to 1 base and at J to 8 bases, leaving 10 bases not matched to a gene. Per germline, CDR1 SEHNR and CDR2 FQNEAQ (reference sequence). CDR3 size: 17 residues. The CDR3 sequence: CASSLGLAGGVLDEQFF. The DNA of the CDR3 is TGTGCCAGCAGCTTAGGGTTAGCGGGAGGGGTGTTGGATGAGCAGTTCTTC.